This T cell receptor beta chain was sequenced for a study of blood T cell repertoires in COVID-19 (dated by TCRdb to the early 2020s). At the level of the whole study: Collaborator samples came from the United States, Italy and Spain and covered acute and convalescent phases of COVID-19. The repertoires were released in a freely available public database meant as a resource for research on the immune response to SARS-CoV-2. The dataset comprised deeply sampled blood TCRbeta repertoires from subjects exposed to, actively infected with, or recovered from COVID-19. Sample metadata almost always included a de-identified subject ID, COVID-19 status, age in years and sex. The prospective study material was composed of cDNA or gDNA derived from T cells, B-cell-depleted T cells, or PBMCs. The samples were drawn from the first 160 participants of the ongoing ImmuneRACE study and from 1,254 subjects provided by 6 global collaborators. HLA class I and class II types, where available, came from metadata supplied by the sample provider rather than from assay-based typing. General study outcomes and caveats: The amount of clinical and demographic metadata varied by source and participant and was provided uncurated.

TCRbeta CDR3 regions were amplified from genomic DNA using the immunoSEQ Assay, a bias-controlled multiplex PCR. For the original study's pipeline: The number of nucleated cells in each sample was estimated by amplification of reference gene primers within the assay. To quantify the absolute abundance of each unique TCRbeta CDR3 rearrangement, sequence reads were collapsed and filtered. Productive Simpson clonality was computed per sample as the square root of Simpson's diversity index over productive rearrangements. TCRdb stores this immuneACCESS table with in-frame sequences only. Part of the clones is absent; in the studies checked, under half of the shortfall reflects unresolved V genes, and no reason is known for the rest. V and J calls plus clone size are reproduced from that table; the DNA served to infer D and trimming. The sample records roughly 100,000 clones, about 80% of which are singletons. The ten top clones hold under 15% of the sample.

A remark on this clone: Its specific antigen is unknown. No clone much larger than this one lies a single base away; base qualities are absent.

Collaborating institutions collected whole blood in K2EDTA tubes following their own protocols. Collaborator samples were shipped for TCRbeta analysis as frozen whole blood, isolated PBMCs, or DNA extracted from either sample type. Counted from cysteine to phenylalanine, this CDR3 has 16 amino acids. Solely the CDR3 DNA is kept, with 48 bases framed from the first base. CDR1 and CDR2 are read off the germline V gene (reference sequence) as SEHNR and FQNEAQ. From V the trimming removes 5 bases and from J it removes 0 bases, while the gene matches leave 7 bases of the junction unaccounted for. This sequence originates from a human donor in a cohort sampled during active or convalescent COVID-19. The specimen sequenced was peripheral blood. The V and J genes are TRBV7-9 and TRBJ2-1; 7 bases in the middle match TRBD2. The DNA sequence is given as TGTGCCAGCAGCCAGTCCGGGGGGAGCTCCTACAATGAGCAGTTCTTC. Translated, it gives CASSQSGGSSYNEQFF.